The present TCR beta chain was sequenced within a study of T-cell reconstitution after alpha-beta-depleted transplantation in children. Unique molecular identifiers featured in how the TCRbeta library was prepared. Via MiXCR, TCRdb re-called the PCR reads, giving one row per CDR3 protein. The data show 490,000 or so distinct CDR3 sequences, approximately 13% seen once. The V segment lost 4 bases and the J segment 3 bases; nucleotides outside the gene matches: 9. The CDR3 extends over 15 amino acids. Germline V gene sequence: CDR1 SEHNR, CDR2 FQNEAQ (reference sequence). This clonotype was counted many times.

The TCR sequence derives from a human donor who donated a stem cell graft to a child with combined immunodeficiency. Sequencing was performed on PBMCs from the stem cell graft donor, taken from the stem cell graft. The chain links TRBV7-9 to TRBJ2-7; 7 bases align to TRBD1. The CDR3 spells CASSSKQGQLYEQYF. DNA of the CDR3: TGTGCCAGCAGCTCAAAACAGGGACAGCTCTACGAGCAGTACTTC.